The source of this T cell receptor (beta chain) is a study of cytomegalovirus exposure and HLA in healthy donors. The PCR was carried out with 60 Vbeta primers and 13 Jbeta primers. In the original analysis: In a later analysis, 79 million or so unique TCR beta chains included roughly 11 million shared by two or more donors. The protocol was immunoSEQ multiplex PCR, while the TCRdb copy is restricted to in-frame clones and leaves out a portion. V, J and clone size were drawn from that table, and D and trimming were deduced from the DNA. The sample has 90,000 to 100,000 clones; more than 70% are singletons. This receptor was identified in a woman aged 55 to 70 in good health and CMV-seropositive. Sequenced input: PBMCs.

The CDR3 loop is CAISATGGLVDGYTF. The CDR3 nucleotides read TGTGCCATCAGTGCAACAGGGGGGTTAGTCGATGGCTACACCTTC. V gene TRBV10-3 combines with J gene TRBJ1-2; 8 bases match TRBD1. This CDR3 has 15 residues. The trim removed 4 bases at V and 6 bases at J, leaving 10 bases unmatched. Germline-derived CDR1 and CDR2 are ENHRY and SYGVKD.